This TCR beta chain was identified during a study of blood T cell repertoires in COVID-19. Overall study: Sites in the United States, Italy and Spain provided acute and convalescent COVID-19 samples. T cells, B-cell-depleted T cells, or PBMCs supplied cDNA or gDNA.

Trimming cost V 7 bases and J 4 bases; bases outside gene matches: 4. The CDR3 is made up of 14 amino acids. Germline lookup yields CDR1 MDHEN and CDR2 SYDVKM. Per the authors' pipeline: Estimates of nucleated cell counts were drawn from the amplification of reference gene primers. Clones were sequenced by immunoSEQ multiplex PCR, and TCRdb holds only the in-frame ones, with some missing. V and J calls and clone size come straight from that table; D and trimming were deduced from the DNA. The repertoire includes 150,000 to 200,000 clones, roughly 82% of them detected once, and about 4.9% sits in the top ten.

V is TRBV28 and J is TRBJ2-2, with 9 bases identical to TRBD2. The TCR sequence derives from a woman between 25 and 40 years old with acute or convalescent COVID-19. Sequencing was done on a sample of peripheral blood. Here the CDR3 DNA reads TGTGCCAGCAAGGCGGGAGGGCCCACCGGGGAGCTGTTTTTT. Translating it yields CASKAGGPTGELFF.